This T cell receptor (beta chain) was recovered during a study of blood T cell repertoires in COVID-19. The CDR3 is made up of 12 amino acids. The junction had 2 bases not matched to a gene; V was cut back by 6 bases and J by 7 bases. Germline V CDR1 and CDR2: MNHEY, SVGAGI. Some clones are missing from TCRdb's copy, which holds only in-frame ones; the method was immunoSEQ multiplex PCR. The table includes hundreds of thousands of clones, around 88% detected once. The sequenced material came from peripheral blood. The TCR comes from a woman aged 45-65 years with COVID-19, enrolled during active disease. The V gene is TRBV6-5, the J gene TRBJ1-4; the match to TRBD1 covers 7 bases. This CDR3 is CASRWDSEKLFF. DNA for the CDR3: TGTGCCAGCAGATGGGACAGTGAAAAACTGTTTTTT.